A selection of T cell receptor beta chains follows, all from one sample in a study of beta chain features in type 1 diabetes. Sequenced by immunoSEQ multiplex PCR; TCRdb stores in-frame clones only, minus some. The repertoire holds some 140,000 clones, with roughly a tenth as singletons. The material sequenced was central memory CD4+ T cells from blood. These receptors were taken from a man between 18 and 29 years old in good health. Both conserved end residues are part of each CDR3. D genes are given only for firm matches. Some rows have no size entry. The others give once, few or many, or a class for an expanded clone.

D gene,J gene,clone size,V gene,CDR3 protein,CDR3 DNA
TRBD1,TRBJ2-1,few,TRBV7-2,CASKITGAPNEQFF,TGTGCCAGTAAGATAACAGGGGCTCCAAATGAGCAGTTCTTC
TRBD1,TRBJ1-2,few,TRBV5-1,CASSIQTGPNVDGYTF,TGCGCCAGCAGCATTCAGACAGGGCCGAACGTGGATGGCTACACCTTC
NA,TRBJ2-2,NA,TRBV28,CASSLGTGELFF,TGTGCCAGCAGTCTAGGTACCGGGGAGCTGTTTTTT
TRBD2,TRBJ2-3,NA,TRBV5-1,CASALSGGAPNTQYF,TGCGCCAGCGCGCTTAGCGGGGGGGCCCCAAATACGCAGTATTTT
TRBD1,TRBJ1-5,few,TRBV30,CACQTGVNSNQPQHF,TGTGCCTGCCAGACAGGGGTCAATAGCAATCAGCCCCAGCATTTT
TRBD2,TRBJ2-1,NA,TRBV5-1,CASRLPGAGKGNEQFF,TGCGCCAGCAGGCTCCCAGGAGCGGGGAAAGGGAATGAGCAGTTCTTC
NA,TRBJ1-1,few,TRBV4-1,CASRGLLRNTEAFF,TGCGCCAGCAGGGGCCTTTTAAGGAACACTGAAGCTTTCTTT
TRBD2,TRBJ2-5,NA,TRBV28,CASSSLGTSGGGATQYF,TGTGCCAGCAGCTCTCTCGGGACTAGCGGGGGCGGGGCGACCCAGTACTTC
TRBD1,TRBJ1-6,few,TRBV28,CASSFGTANYNSPLHF,TGTGCCAGCAGTTTCGGGACAGCTAACTATAATTCACCCCTCCACTTT
NA,TRBJ1-2,NA,TRBV15,CATSRVQGFGYTF,TGTGCCACCAGCAGAGTTCAGGGTTTTGGCTACACCTTC
NA,TRBJ2-7,NA,TRBV6-5,CASSHQTNSYEQYF,TGTGCCAGCAGTCACCAGACAAACTCCTACGAGCAGTACTTC
NA,TRBJ1-1,few,TRBV7-2,CASSPGQLNTEAFF,TGTGCCAGCAGCCCCGGACAGTTGAACACTGAAGCTTTCTTT